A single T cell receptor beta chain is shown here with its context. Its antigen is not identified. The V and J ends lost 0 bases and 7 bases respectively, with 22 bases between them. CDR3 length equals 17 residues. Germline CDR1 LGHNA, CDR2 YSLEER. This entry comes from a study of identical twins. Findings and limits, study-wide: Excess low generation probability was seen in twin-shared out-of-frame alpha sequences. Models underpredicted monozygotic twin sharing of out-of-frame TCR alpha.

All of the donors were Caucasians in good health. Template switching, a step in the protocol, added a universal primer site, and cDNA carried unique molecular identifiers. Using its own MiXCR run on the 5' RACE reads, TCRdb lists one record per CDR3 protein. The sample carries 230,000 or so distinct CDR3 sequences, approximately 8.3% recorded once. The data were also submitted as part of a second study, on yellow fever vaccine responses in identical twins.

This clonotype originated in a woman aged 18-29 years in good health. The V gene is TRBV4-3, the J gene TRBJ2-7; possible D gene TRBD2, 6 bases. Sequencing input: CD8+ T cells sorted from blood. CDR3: CASSQDRGSGDYQEQYF. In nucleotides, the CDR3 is TGCGCCAGCAGCCAAGACCGGGGTAGCGGAGACTATCAGGAGCAGTACTTC.